This T cell receptor beta chain was observed in a study of blood T cell repertoires in COVID-19. The germline gives CDR1 SEHNR, CDR2 FQNEAQ (reference sequence). V lost 5 bases and J lost 4; bases outside the gene matches: 13. This CDR3 contains 17 residues. Grouping used clinical history reported by participants in a survey and questionnaire. The method was immunoSEQ multiplex PCR; TCRdb's version includes in-frame clones alone and lacks a portion of them. The table has approximately 290,000 clones, roughly 89% seen once. Sequencing was performed on PBMCs or T cells enriched from blood (not recorded which). The V call is TRBV7-9, the J call TRBJ2-1; 8 bases map to TRBD1. The sequence was obtained from a woman aged 18-29 years with acute COVID-19. The CDR3: CASSPLGGQGPYNEQFF. The CDR3 bases are TGTGCCAGCAGCCCTTTGGGCGGACAGGGACCTTACAATGAGCAGTTCTTC.